The 8 T cell receptor beta chains below were found in one sample sequenced in a study of blood T cell repertoires in COVID-19. Produced via immunoSEQ multiplex PCR; TCRdb's table is partial and in-frame only. The repertoire includes over 200,000 clones, about 81% of them detected once, and around 9% sits in the top ten. The sequencing sample was made of PBMCs or T cells enriched from blood (not recorded which). Receptor source: a man in his forties or fifties who had recovered from COVID-19.

This clone was picked up one time. The chain uses TRBV19 and TRBJ1-4; 9 bases agree with TRBD1. J lost 5 bases, V lost 7 bases, and 5 bases had no gene match. The CDR3 consists of 14 residues. CDR1 is LNHDA, CDR2 SQIVND, per germline (reference sequence). The DNA for the CDR3 is TGTGCCAGTATGACAGGGGGGACGAATGAAAAACTGTTTTTT. It is translated as CASMTGGTNEKLFF.

This chain uses TRBV19 with TRBJ1-5; possible D gene TRBD1, 6 bases. The CDR3 contains 19 residues. Per the germline V gene, CDR1 is LNHDA and CDR2 is SQIVND (reference sequence). Trimming removed 6 bases from V and 0 bases from J, with 24 bases in between. CDR3 coding DNA: TGTGCCAGTAGAACCTGGACGGGGGGGCTTCTACTTAGCAATCAGCCCCAGCATTTT. Translating it yields CASRTWTGGLLLSNQPQHF.

This sequence joins TRBV18 and TRBJ1-2; D is perhaps TRBD1 (5 bases). The germline V gene encodes CDR1 KGHSH and CDR2 LQKENI. The CDR3 covers 14 residues. Trimming removed 2 bases at V and 4 bases at J, with 11 bases between. CDR3 in DNA: TGTGCCAGCTCACCAGTACAGGACATCTATGGCTACACCTTC. Its translation is CASSPVQDIYGYTF.

The V call is TRBV11-3, the J call TRBJ2-1, with 8 bases lining up with TRBD2. CDR1 SGHNT and CDR2 YENEEA come from the germline V gene. V was pared by 7 bases and J by 9 bases, with 11 bases of the junction left unmatched. The CDR3 is 14 amino acids. CDR3 in amino acids: CASMLAGGSGEQFF. The CDR3 DNA reads as TGTGCCAGCATGCTGGCGGGAGGATCTGGTGAGCAGTTCTTC.

The rearrangement links TRBV11-2 to TRBJ2-1; possibly TRBD2 for D (6 bases). Germline values: CDR1 SGHAT, CDR2 FQNNGV. Trimming cost V 5 bases and J 0 bases, with 14 bases left between them. This CDR3 has 16 amino acids. CDR3 sequence: CASSASGLNSYNEQFF. The CDR3 DNA reads TGTGCCAGCAGCGCCTCGGGACTCAACTCCTACAATGAGCAGTTCTTC. Together with reference TRBV11-2 and TRBJ2-1, the CDR3 gives the full variable domain: EAGVAQSPRYKIIEKRQSVAFWCNPISGHATLYWYQQILGQGPKLLIQFQNNGVVDDSQLPKDRFSAERLKGVDSTLKIQPAKLEDSAVYLCASSASGLNSYNEQFFGPGTRLTVL.

The chain joins TRBV6-1 to TRBJ1-6, with a possible D match to TRBD1 (6 bases). The CDR3 has 16 amino acids. Trimming stripped 0 bases from V and 9 bases from J, with 15 bases between. Germline assignment: CDR1 MNHNS and CDR2 SASEGT. CDR3 in amino acids: CASSEAVAGVSSPLHF. CDR3 nucleotides: TGTGCCAGCAGTGAAGCAGTGGCAGGGGTGAGTTCACCCCTCCACTTT.

The table lists this clone with a few counts. The chain couples TRBV29-1 to TRBJ1-2; no clear D gene. This CDR3 contains 11 residues. CDR1 and CDR2 from the germline V gene are SQVTM and ANQGSEA. The ends were cut back, 6 bases at V and 0 bases at J, with 5 bases in the middle. CDR3 sequence: CSVDTNYGYTF. The CDR3 DNA reads TGCAGCGTCGACACTAACTATGGCTACACCTTC.

This rearrangement joins TRBV7-9 to TRBJ2-7; 8 nucleotides line up with TRBD1. This CDR3 comprises 16 residues. The germline V gene encodes CDR1 SEHNR and CDR2 FQNEAQ (reference sequence). V trimming: 3 bases; J trimming: 1 base; junction bases outside the gene matches: 8. CDR3 in DNA: TGTGCCAGCAGCTTGGGGGACAGGCAGAGATCCTACGAGCAGTACTTC. Protein product: CASSLGDRQRSYEQYF.